The entry below describes one TCR beta chain. What it binds is not known. The data derive from a study of shared clonotypes between healthy human individuals. Study-wide background: Participating donors consisted of a couple of women and a few men aged 18 to 49. Whole-study results and caveats: It was the non-shared clonotypes that had lower generation probabilities than clonotypes shared by all four donors. An effect of sequencing depth on clonotype sharing among donors was expected. Rarefaction curves obtained for sorted subsets showed sequencing incomplete despite large depth.

CD45RO-negative, CCR7-positively selected cells formed the naive CD8 fraction, excluding terminally differentiated effector memory CD45RA+ cells. The CDR3 is 14 residues long. With 4 bases removed from V and 6 bases from J, the gap between germline ends came to 12 bases. Germline V gene data show CDR1 as MNHEY and CDR2 as SVGAGI. Measured with immunoSEQ multiplex PCR; TCRdb has only the in-frame clones, and not every one. Among around 1.9 million clones listed, 93% were seen once. The chain joins TRBV6-5 to TRBJ2-2; unclear D gene. The sample was naive CD8+ T cells from PBMCs. This TCR was sampled from a man aged 18 to 35 in good health. Some clones in this sample may be carry-over from other donors' samples. The CDR3 region is CASSFSESPGELFF. Written as DNA, the CDR3 is TGTGCCAGCAGTTTTTCGGAAAGCCCCGGGGAGCTGTTTTTT.